A selection of T cell receptor beta chains follows, all from one sample in a study of T cell responses to AZD1222 COVID-19 vaccine. Method: immunoSEQ multiplex PCR; TCRdb's copy keeps in-frame clones and lacks some. The sample shows some 180,000 clones, more than 90% of them seen only once. The sequenced sample was peripheral blood, obtained on day 0 of AZD1222 vaccination. Receptors originate from an adult in good health. Each CDR3 is given with its conserved first and last residue. D genes are given only for firm matches. Expanded clones get a size class; other rows say once, few or many, or leave the size out.

TRBV24-1	TRBJ2-3	.	.	TGTGCCACCAGTGATTTGACCGAAGATACGCAGTATTTT	CATSDLTEDTQYF
TRBV6-1	TRBJ2-3	.	TRBD2	TGTGCCAGCAGTGAACGGACTAGCCGGTGGCCAGATACGCAGTATTTT	CASSERTSRWPDTQYF
TRBV5-1	TRBJ1-2	.	.	TGCGCCAGCAGCTTGTCGGGGCCGGCGTATGGCTACACCTTC	CASSLSGPAYGYTF
TRBV30	TRBJ2-7	.	.	TGTGCCTGGAGTACCTTTGGGAATGCCTACGAGCAGTACTTC	CAWSTFGNAYEQYF
TRBV7-9	TRBJ1-5	.	.	TGTGCCAGCAGCTTTAATGGGTCGCTGGGCGGCAATCAGCCCCAGCATTTT	CASSFNGSLGGNQPQHF
TRBV6-4	TRBJ2-3	.	TRBD2	TGTGCCAGCAGTGACGCTAGCGGGGGGGCGGATACGCAGTATTTT	CASSDASGGADTQYF
TRBV4-2	TRBJ1-1	.	.	TGTGCCAGCAGCGGGGGTCAGGGGCGCACTGAAGCTTTCTTT	CASSGGQGRTEAFF
TRBV19	TRBJ2-1	once	TRBD2	TGTGCCAGTAGTACCCGGGGGACTAGCGGATACAATGAGCAGTTCTTC	CASSTRGTSGYNEQFF
TRBV18	TRBJ2-1	.	TRBD2	TGTGCCAGCTCGCCGGGACTAGGACCCTACAATGAGCAGTTCTTC	CASSPGLGPYNEQFF
TRBV6-2/TRBV6-3	TRBJ1-5	.	.	TGTGCCAGCAGTCCCCGCCCCACCAATCAGCCCCAGCATTTT	CASSPRPTNQPQHF
TRBV9	TRBJ1-6	.	.	TGTGCCAGCAGGGAGGGGGGGTCTCAGAATTCACCCCTCCACTTT	CASREGGSQNSPLHF
TRBV10-2	TRBJ1-2	.	TRBD1	TGCGCCAGCAGTGATGGCAGGGGGCTCGGCTACACCTTC	CASSDGRGLGYTF
TRBV11-2	TRBJ2-3	.	TRBD2	TGTGCCAGCAGCTTTCTCGGGACTAGCGCAGATACGCAGTATTTT	CASSFLGTSADTQYF
TRBV6-5	TRBJ1-2	.	.	TGTGCCGGACTCTGGCCGGGTCACGGCTACACCTTC	CAGLWPGHGYTF
TRBV7-3	TRBJ2-7	.	TRBD2	TGTGCCAGCAGCCCTTCTAGCGGGAGAACGAACGAGCAGTACTTC	CASSPSSGRTNEQYF
TRBV3-1/TRBV3-2	TRBJ2-2	.	.	TGTGCCAGCAGGAGGGGTCTAAACACCGGGGAGCTGTTTTTT	CASRRGLNTGELFF
TRBV5-6	TRBJ2-2	.	.	TGTGCCAGCAGCTCGCTGACAGAGGTTCTTCGGGAGCTGTTTTTT	CASSSLTEVLRELFF
TRBV4-1	TRBJ1-2	.	.	TGCGCCAGCAGCCAAGATGGGGCCCCTAACTATGGCTACACCTTC	CASSQDGAPNYGYTF
TRBV19	TRBJ2-7	.	TRBD1	TGTGCCAGTAGTCCGACAGGGTTCCTCCACGAGCAGTACTTC	CASSPTGFLHEQYF
TRBV29-1	TRBJ2-5	.	TRBD1	TGCAGCGTGCCTACCGGGACAGTCCAAGAGACCCAGTACTTC	CSVPTGTVQETQYF
TRBV4-1	TRBJ1-3	once	.	TGCGCCAGCAGTCTTTCCGACACCTCTGGAAACACCATATATTTT	CASSLSDTSGNTIYF
TRBV10-3	TRBJ2-7	.	.	TGTGCCACCGACCCAGGGAGTTCGGACGAGCAGTACTTC	CATDPGSSDEQYF
TRBV5-1	TRBJ2-7	.	.	TGCGCCAGCAGCTTAGTTTCGGGCCCGAGGAACGAGCAGTACTTC	CASSLVSGPRNEQYF
TRBV7-9	TRBJ1-1	.	.	TGTGCCAGCAGCTTAGGGCAGGCGACTGAAGCTTTCTTT	CASSLGQATEAFF